Below, 21 T cell receptor beta chains from the same sample are listed, as sequenced in a study of long-term antiretroviral therapy in people with HIV. With survey level as its setting, the immunoSEQ assay was v3.0. Assay used: immunoSEQ multiplex PCR; TCRdb lists only in-frame clones, some missing. The data show approximately 35,000 clones, more than 95% seen once. This specimen consisted of unsorted PBMCs, obtained 6.9 years after starting antiretroviral therapy. These receptors all stem from a man aged 30 to 39 with HIV.

The J gene is TRBJ1-2, the V gene TRBV12-5, with D perhaps matching TRBD1 (5 bases). The CDR3 runs 14 residues. Trimming shortened V by 6 bases and J by 8 bases, and 19 bases separated the two germline ends. Germline loops: CDR1 LGHNT, CDR2 FRNRAP. The chain's CDR3 is CASGASGGLWGYTF. CDR3 nucleotides: TGTGCTAGTGGCGCCTCGGGGGGACTATGGGGCTACACCTTC.

The chain joins TRBV14 to TRBJ2-7; D is possibly TRBD2 (5 bases). Per the germline V gene, CDR1 is SGHDN and CDR2 is FVKESK. The CDR3 has 14 residues. Trimming took off 6 bases at V and 2 bases at J, with 14 bases between the two ends. The CDR3 reads CASSNSGVTYEQYF. The DNA for the CDR3 is TGTGCCAGCAGTAACTCCGGGGTTACCTACGAGCAGTACTTC.

This clone has just one count. The gene calls are TRBV10-3 and TRBJ1-6; D gene ambiguous. Germline CDR1 reads ENHRY; CDR2 reads SYGVKD. The CDR3 runs 15 residues. The germline V and J ends were trimmed by 0 bases and 7 bases, with 10 bases remaining between them. The CDR3: CAISESLVGNSPLHF. CDR3 sequence (DNA): TGTGCCATCAGTGAGTCCTTGGTGGGGAATTCACCCCTCCACTTT.

V gene TRBV7-6 combines with J gene TRBJ2-1, with unresolved D. V lost 0 bases and J lost 0, with 6 bases in between. The CDR3 length is 15 residues. Looked up from germline, CDR1 is SGHVS and CDR2 is FNYEAQ. CDR3 region: CASSLAVSSYNEQFF. In DNA form, the CDR3 reads TGTGCCAGCAGCTTAGCGGTTAGCTCCTACAATGAGCAGTTCTTC.

The chain employs TRBV9 and TRBJ2-7; D is uncertain. CDR3 length equals 14 residues. Germline CDR1 SGDLS, CDR2 YYNGEE. With 0 bases removed from V and 2 bases from J, the gap between germline ends came to 9 bases. CDR3 coding DNA: TGTGCCAGCAGCGTAGGAGTTGTTGCCTACGAGCAGTACTTC. Amino acids: CASSVGVVAYEQYF.

CDR3 protein: CASSPSRALTIGNSPLHF. CDR3 nucleotide sequence: TGTGCCAGCAGCCCCAGTCGGGCCCTTACAATAGGCAATTCACCCCTCCACTTT. The rearrangement uses TRBV7-8 and TRBJ1-6; D gene uncertain. Trimming removed 5 bases from V and 7 bases from J, with 24 bases in between. This CDR3 spans 18 amino acids. Germline V gene sequence: CDR1 SGHVS, CDR2 FQNEAQ. Filled out from reference TRBV7-8 and TRBJ1-6, the complete variable domain reads GAGVSQSPRYKVAKRGQDVALRCDPISGHVSLFWYQQALGQGPEFLTYFQNEAQLDKSGLPSDRFFAERPEGSVSTLKIQRTQQEDSAVYLCASSPSRALTIGNSPLHFGNGTRLTVT.

This chain connects TRBV6-1 to TRBJ1-2; maybe TRBD1 (5 bases). CDR1 is MNHNS and CDR2 is SASEGT in the germline V gene. Trimming left V 6 bases short and J 0 bases short, with 11 bases between. This CDR3 has 14 amino acids. This CDR3 reads CASRFPGSNYGYTF. In nucleotides, the CDR3 is TGTGCCAGCAGGTTCCCAGGGTCTAACTATGGCTACACCTTC.

V gene TRBV4-1 combines with J gene TRBJ1-1; D is perhaps TRBD1 (5 bases). Germline V gene lookup returns CDR1 MGHRA and CDR2 YSYEKL. V was pared by 4 bases and J by 6 bases, with 24 bases between. This CDR3 is built from 17 residues. As DNA, the CDR3 is TGCGCCAGCAGCCCCACGGGGACCCGCTTCCCGGGCGCTGAAGCTTTCTTT. It codes for CASSPTGTRFPGAEAFF.

This chain connects TRBV19 to TRBJ1-4; TRBD1 matches at 7 bases. The CDR3 consists of 12 residues. With 2 bases clipped from V and 13 bases from J, the junction kept 4 bases outside the gene matches. Germline lookup yields CDR1 LNHDA and CDR2 SQIVND (reference sequence). The chain's CDR3 is CASSIPGGGLFF. CDR3 sequence (DNA): TGTGCCAGTAGTATACCAGGGGGTGGACTGTTTTTT. Full variable domain (missing parts from reference TRBV19 and TRBJ1-4): DGGITQSPKYLFRKEGQNVTLSCEQNLNHDAMYWYRQDPGQGLRLIYYSQIVNDFQKGDIAEGYSVSREKKESFPLTVTSAQKNPTAFYLCASSIPGGGLFFGSGTQLSVL.

This chain links TRBV9 with TRBJ2-7; 8 bases fit TRBD1. The J segment lost 3 bases and the V segment lost 4 bases, leaving 9 bases of the junction unmatched. The CDR3 is 15 residues long. Germline lookup yields CDR1 SGDLS and CDR2 YYNGEE. The CDR3 bases are TGTGCCAGCAGCCCAAGACAGGGGTGGTACTACGAGCAGTACTTC. Its translation: CASSPRQGWYYEQYF.

J is TRBJ1-1 and V is TRBV6-5; possible D gene TRBD1, 5 bases. In germline, CDR1 is MNHEY, CDR2 SVGAGI. The CDR3 contains 13 residues. Trimming stripped 3 bases from V and 4 bases from J, with 9 bases between. The CDR3 is CASSYRGGTEAFF. The CDR3, as DNA: TGTGCCAGCAGTTATAGGGGTGGCACTGAAGCTTTCTTT.

With regard to this clone: Relative to the germline gene, one junction end is altered; a read error may explain this. V and J are TRBV13 and TRBJ1-2; D is uncertain. In germline, CDR1 is PRHDT, CDR2 FYEKMQ (reference sequence). CDR3 size: 13 residues. The chain's CDR3 is CASSLGGNYGYTF. The CDR3 DNA is TGTGCCAGCAGCCTAGGAGGTAACTATGGCTACACCTTC.

The chain uses TRBV6-6 and TRBJ1-3; the D is unclear. This CDR3 is built from 14 residues. CDR1 is MNHNY, CDR2 SVGAGI, per germline (reference sequence). V dropped 8 bases and J dropped 0 bases, with 11 bases sitting between them. Here the CDR3 reads CASSGRSSGNTIYF. In DNA form, the CDR3 reads TGTGCCAGCTCGGGCAGAAGCTCTGGAAACACCATATATTTT.

The rearrangement links TRBV19 to TRBJ1-5; D ambiguous. This CDR3 comprises 15 residues. The germline V gene encodes CDR1 LNHDA and CDR2 SQIVND (reference sequence). Trimming pared 7 bases from V and 1 base from J, leaving 14 bases between. CDR3 sequence: CASKFVVESNQPQHF. DNA of the CDR3: TGTGCCAGTAAGTTTGTCGTCGAAAGCAATCAGCCCCAGCATTTT.

This clone was recorded only once. The chain is built from TRBV29-1 and TRBJ1-5; D unclear. The germline CDR1 and CDR2 sequences are SQVTM and ANQGSEA. V was shortened by 7 bases and J by 0 bases, with 4 bases between the two germline ends. The CDR3 is 11 amino acids. The chain's CDR3 is CSGDSNQPQHF. CDR3 DNA: TGCAGCGGAGATAGCAATCAGCCCCAGCATTTT.

This chain uses TRBV6-1 with TRBJ2-5; the D is unclear. Germline assignment: CDR1 MNHNS and CDR2 SASEGT. The CDR3 has 13 amino acids. V dropped 3 bases and J dropped 7 bases, with 12 bases sitting between them. For the CDR3, the DNA is TGTGCCAGCAGTGATTTTGGGTTAGGGACCCAGTACTTC. Translating it yields CASSDFGLGTQYF.

The chain joins TRBV6-6 to TRBJ1-2; no reliable D call. Trimming shortened V by 2 bases and J by 6 bases, and 16 bases separated the two germline ends. The germline V gene encodes CDR1 MNHNY and CDR2 SVGAGI (reference sequence). The CDR3 loop spans 15 amino acids. This CDR3 reads CASSYKVRAPDGYTF. In nucleotides, the CDR3 is TGTGCCAGCAGTTACAAAGTCCGGGCTCCAGATGGCTACACCTTC.

The chain has TRBV19 and TRBJ1-3; D gene unclear. The ends were cut back, 7 bases at V and 0 bases at J, with 16 bases in the middle. Germline assignment: CDR1 LNHDA and CDR2 SQIVND (reference sequence). The CDR3 spans 16 residues. This chain's CDR3 is CASIKGPFSSGNTIYF. The CDR3 region has the DNA TGTGCCAGTATAAAGGGCCCGTTCTCCTCTGGAAACACCATATATTTT.

The J gene is TRBJ1-4, the V gene TRBV7-6; no clear D gene. This CDR3 has 15 residues. Germline CDR1 is SGHVS and CDR2 is FNYEAQ. Trimming pared 5 bases from V and 1 base from J, leaving 11 bases between. CDR3 loop: CASSGETRTNEKLFF. CDR3 nucleotides: TGTGCCAGCAGCGGGGAGACAAGAACTAATGAAAAACTGTTTTTT.

This chain joins TRBV7-9 and TRBJ1-3; no clear D. The V gene lost 5 bases and the J gene lost 0 bases, with 8 bases spanning the gap. Germline V lookup: CDR1 SEHNR, CDR2 FQNEAQ (reference sequence). The CDR3 has 14 residues. The chain's CDR3 is CASSGSVSGNTIYF. CDR3 in DNA: TGTGCCAGCAGCGGGAGTGTCTCTGGAAACACCATATATTTT.

The chain is built from TRBV19 and TRBJ2-1, with TRBD2 identical over 7 bases. Per the germline V gene, CDR1 is LNHDA and CDR2 is SQIVND (reference sequence). Trimming at V came to 2 bases and at J to 0 bases, leaving 4 bases not matched to a gene. The CDR3 runs 16 residues. CDR3 in amino acids: CASSISGVGSYNEQFF. The DNA of the CDR3 is TGTGCCAGTAGTATAAGCGGGGTGGGCTCCTACAATGAGCAGTTCTTC.